This T cell receptor beta chain was recovered during a study of blood T cell repertoires in COVID-19. About the research overall: Both acute and convalescent COVID-19 samples were obtained from the United States, Italy and Spain. T cells, B-cell-depleted T cells, or PBMCs provided the cDNA or gDNA that served as material.

Original data processing: The authors estimated nucleated cell counts from reference gene primer amplification. Only in-frame clones appear in the TCRdb table, and some are missing; sequencing was by immunoSEQ multiplex PCR. V and J calls and clone size are copied from that table; D and trimming were computed from the DNA. The sample yields 60,000 or so clones, 75% to 90% seen once. Trimming removed 7 bases from V and 1 base from J, with 6 bases in between. Germline assignment: CDR1 ENHRY and CDR2 SYGVKD. The CDR3 extends over 12 amino acids. This clone was seen a few times. This chain joins TRBV10-3 and TRBJ2-3, with D possibly being TRBD2 (5 bases). The clonotype comes from a human donor with acute or convalescent COVID-19. The donor label of this sample is uncertain. Sequencing used peripheral blood. CDR3 in amino acids: CAIKAGTDTQYF. CDR3 bases: TGTGCCATCAAAGCGGGCACAGATACGCAGTATTTT.